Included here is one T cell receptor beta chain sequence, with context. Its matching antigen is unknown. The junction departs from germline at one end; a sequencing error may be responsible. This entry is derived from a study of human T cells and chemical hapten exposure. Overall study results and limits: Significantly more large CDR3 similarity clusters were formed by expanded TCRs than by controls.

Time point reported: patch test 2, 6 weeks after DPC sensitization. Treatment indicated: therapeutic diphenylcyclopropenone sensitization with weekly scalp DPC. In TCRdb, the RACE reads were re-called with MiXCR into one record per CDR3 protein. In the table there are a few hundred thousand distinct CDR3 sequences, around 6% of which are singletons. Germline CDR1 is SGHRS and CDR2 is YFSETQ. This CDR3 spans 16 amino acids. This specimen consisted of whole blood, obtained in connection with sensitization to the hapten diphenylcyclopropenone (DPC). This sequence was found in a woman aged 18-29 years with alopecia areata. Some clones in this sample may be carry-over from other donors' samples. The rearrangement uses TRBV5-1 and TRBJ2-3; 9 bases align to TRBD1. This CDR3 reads CASSLAGQGFTDTQYF. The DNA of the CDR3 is TGCGCCAGCAGTTTGGCGGGACAGGGATTTACAGATACGCAGTATTTT.